This T cell receptor (beta chain) was sequenced during a study of cytomegalovirus exposure and HLA in healthy donors. There are 13 residues in the CDR3. V lost 0 bases and J lost 1, with 6 bases in between. CDR1 GTSNPN and CDR2 SVGIG come from the germline V gene (reference sequence). This PCR relied on a set of 60 Vbeta primers and 13 Jbeta primers. Profiling relied on immunoSEQ multiplex PCR, and the TCRdb table lists in-frame clones only, not all of them. The sample lists thousands of clones; over 70% were seen once. General study findings and limits: Available immune exposure information was restricted to CMV serostatus only. Overall, about 160 TCR beta chains were annotated as cytomegalovirus-associated. It was assumed in the presence/absence analyses that sequencing depth was roughly uniform across donors.

This clone was detected only once. Its antigen is undetermined. Sequencing input: PBMCs. This receptor was identified in a woman aged 40-49 years in good health and CMV-seropositive. The rearrangement links TRBV30 to TRBJ1-1, with a possible D match to TRBD1 (6 bases). CDR3 region: CAWSVQGNTEAFF. The CDR3 DNA sequence: TGTGCCTGGAGTGTACAGGGGAACACTGAAGCTTTCTTT.